This T cell receptor (beta chain) was sequenced in a study of Tregs in tolerant kidney transplant recipients (dated by TCRdb to between 2018 and 2020). About the study as a whole: Other Treg samples came from a roughly three-day mixed lymphocyte reaction with belatacept, some followed by a roughly five-day donor restimulation, before sorting recipient CD4+CD25+CD127- cells. TCRbeta repertoire sequencing was used in a few healthy controls to compare several ways of expanding Tregs specific for an allogeneic donor. The study applied TCRbeta sequencing to find donor-specific regulatory T cells before combined kidney and bone marrow transplantation and then followed those same cells after transplant. Antibodies distinguished recipient from donor cells when sorting primary belatacept mixed lymphocyte reaction cultures.

For TCRbeta CDR3 sequencing, genomic DNA was extracted from sorted cells using the QIAGEN DNeasy Blood and Tissue Kit. High-throughput TCRbeta CDR3 sequencing was carried out commercially through immunoSEQ, with PCR amplification with bias correction and internal controls included. In the paper's pipeline: Unique productive TCRbeta sequences were defined by CDR3 nucleotide sequence where primers matched, and otherwise by CDR3 amino acid sequence together with Vbeta and Jbeta genes. A sequence counted as donor-reactive if, in CFSE-low cells, the sequence had a frequency of at least 0.01% and was expanded at least 5-fold compared with unstimulated cells. Repertoire divergence was quantified by Jensen-Shannon divergence using the top 100 TCRbeta sequences ranked by frequency. For any sample with multiple sequencing runs, sorting error was corrected in each run separately before the runs were pooled. The clones in this table, taken by TCRdb from immuneACCESS, are in-frame only. Not every clone is retained; where verified, under half of the shortfall comes from an unresolved V gene, and the cause of the rest is unknown. V, J and clone size reflect that table, while D and trimming were determined from the DNA. The table for this sample lists just over 30,000 clones; 82% of them were counted only once. The ten largest clones capture 2% to 2.5% of the sample.

What the research found in general, with its limitations: Biological reproducibility was not directly addressed, though technical replication error appeared minimal. Expanding Tregs with activated donor B cells appeared to identify the most biologically relevant and donor-specific TCRbeta repertoire. The study was constrained by small patient numbers, and validation of the findings is required in larger populations and under other immunosuppression protocols.

Remarks on this clone: There is no known antigen for this receptor. Qualities for individual bases were not recorded, and no much larger clone is one base off.

Healthy control blood was obtained either as purchased buffy coats or from healthy volunteers. Healthy control blood was processed to PBMCs with a Ficoll density gradient and then cryopreserved, whereas patient PBMCs were collected both before and after transplant. Sequenced input: Tregs from blood cultured with allogeneic cells. The origin of this receptor is a human donor in good health.

The DNA sequence is TGTGCCAGCAGCTTCCGGGACAGGGACTCCCTGTCCCGCTACACCTTC. Its translation is CASSFRDRDSLSRYTF. Here the chain combines TRBV11-3 and TRBJ1-2; 9 central bases correspond to TRBD1. Trimmed from V: 3 bases; trimmed from J: 9 bases; junction bases lacking a gene match: 14. The CDR3 starts with the cysteine, ends with the phenylalanine, and has 16 residues. Here the CDR3 DNA is all that survives: 48 bases in frame from base 1. CDR1 and CDR2, looked up from the germline V gene, are SGHNT and YENEEA.